This T cell receptor (beta chain) came from a study of T cells in Graves' hyperthyroidism and ophthalmopathy. Study-wide context: Peripheral blood was secured at the point of initial diagnosis, before any treatment.

RNA transcripts were the template for amplifying TCR beta CDR3 regions. The TCR CDR3 first-round RT-PCR relied on the HTBI primer set. TCRdb called the multiplex PCR reads again in MiXCR, with one record for every CDR3 protein. Here the sample spans fewer than 400,000 distinct CDR3 sequences, roughly 17% being singletons. Those with hyperthyroidism were 18 to 65 years old, newly diagnosed, and ill for under 2 months. Exclusion followed for patients with uncontrolled infection, other autoimmune disease, pregnancy or lactation. This clonotype was detected once. Its cognate antigen is unknown. With a much larger clone just one base away, this may be a read error. Overall study findings and caveats: Stable hyperthyroidism was told apart from ophthalmopathy by a model built on 13 V-J features.

V was trimmed by 8 bases and J by 13 bases, leaving 26 bases between them. The CDR3 has 14 residues. CDR1 is MDHEN, CDR2 SYDVKM, per germline. The receptor comes from a man younger than 45 with Graves' hyperthyroidism. Sequencing was done on a sample of blood. The genes are TRBV28 and TRBJ2-5; tentatively, D is TRBD1 (5 bases). The CDR3, as DNA: TGTGCCAGCTATGGTCAGGCGCGCCGTAGGGGTCCGTACTTC. Translation: CASYGQARRRGPYF.